This is a list of T cell receptor beta chains from one sample in a study of spatial heterogeneity in lung cancer. TCRdb redid the calling of the 5' RACE reads with MiXCR, one entry per CDR3 protein. The data contain about 92,000 distinct CDR3 sequences, 10% to 15% of them seen just once; the ten biggest clones take up about two fifths. Sequencing used PBMCs, obtained at surgery. All receptors derive from a male donor with early-stage non-small cell lung cancer. Both conserved end residues are part of each CDR3. D genes are given only for firm matches. The size entry is marked missing in some rows and otherwise reads once, few, many or a size class.

TRBJ2-3,-,TRBV20-1,-,11,CSATKTDTQYF,TGCAGTGCTACTAAGACAGATACGCAGTATTTT
TRBJ2-3,TRBD1,TRBV6-5,-,14,CASKRGRSTDTQYF,TGTGCCAGCAAGAGGGGGCGAAGTACAGATACGCAGTATTTT
TRBJ2-3,-,TRBV9,many,13,CASSVGSSDTQYF,TGTGCCAGCAGCGTAGGCTCCTCGGATACGCAGTATTTT
TRBJ1-4,-,TRBV5-1,-,15,CASSLESSTNEKLFF,TGCGCCAGCAGCTTGGAATCGTCAACTAATGAAAAACTGTTTTTT
TRBJ2-5,-,TRBV28,-,14,CASSGDTPLGTQYF,TGTGCCAGCAGTGGGGACACCCCTTTGGGGACCCAGTACTTC
TRBJ2-3,TRBD2,TRBV18,-,14,CASSPTSGLDTQYF,TGTGCCAGCTCACCGACTAGCGGGCTGGATACGCAGTATTTT
TRBJ2-7,TRBD1,TRBV18,few,14,CASSGDRGVDEQYF,TGTGCCAGCTCAGGGGACAGGGGCGTAGACGAGCAGTACTTC
TRBJ2-7,-,TRBV28,many,12,CASSPETYEQYF,TGTGCCAGCAGTCCAGAGACCTACGAGCAGTACTTC
TRBJ2-3,-,TRBV7-2,few,14,CASSLSRGGDTQYF,TGTGCCAGCAGCTTAAGTCGTGGCGGGGATACGCAGTATTTT
TRBJ2-1,TRBD2,TRBV7-2,few,16,CASSPQAGAVYNEQFF,TGTGCCAGCAGCCCCCAAGCGGGAGCAGTCTACAATGAGCAGTTCTTC
TRBJ1-3,TRBD1,TRBV25-1,many,14,CASGEQGYRNTIYF,TGTGCCAGTGGGGAACAGGGGTATCGGAACACCATATATTTT
TRBJ2-3,-,TRBV5-6,few,13,CASSPVPGQMQYF,TGTGCCAGCAGCCCGGTTCCAGGACAGATGCAGTATTTT
TRBJ2-1,-,TRBV20-1,-,14,CSARGGGSYNEQFF,TGCAGTGCCAGAGGCGGCGGCTCCTACAATGAGCAGTTCTTC
TRBJ2-7,-,TRBV10-1,many,13,CASSDRRGDEQYF,TGCGCCAGCAGCGATCGGAGAGGGGACGAGCAGTACTTC
TRBJ2-3,TRBD2,TRBV10-3,few,14,CAISEAGSTDTQYF,TGTGCCATCAGTGAAGCGGGAAGCACAGATACGCAGTATTTT
TRBJ1-1,-,TRBV12-3/TRBV12-4,few,13,CASSLTANTEAFF,TGTGCCAGCAGTTTAACCGCGAACACTGAAGCTTTCTTT
TRBJ2-3,-,TRBV20-1,few,15,CSASVVAASTDTQYF,TGCAGTGCTTCAGTAGTAGCGGCCTCCACAGATACGCAGTATTTT
TRBJ2-7,-,TRBV7-2,few,14,CASSPSVQNYEQYF,TGTGCCAGCAGCCCGAGTGTCCAGAATTACGAGCAGTACTTC